This T cell receptor beta chain was obtained from a study of T cell repertoires in cytomegalovirus infection. Germline V gene sequence: CDR1 MDHEN, CDR2 SYDVKM. The V end was cut by 4 bases, the J end by 5 bases, with 17 bases between. The CDR3 runs 16 residues. Comment on this clonotype: Its antigen is still unknown.

General study results and limits: There were HLA-C-restricted CMV-specific TCR beta clonotypes dominating the ex vivo response.

MiXCR was run by TCRdb on the reads, yielding one entry per CDR3 protein. The sample lists 250,000 to 300,000 distinct CDR3 sequences; about 18% were seen once. This chain connects TRBV28 to TRBJ2-2; the D call may be TRBD1 or TRBD2 (6 bases each). The sample consisted of CD8+ T cells from PBMCs. The source is a human donor in good health (CMV status not recorded). Some clones in this sample may be carry-over from other donors' samples. CDR3 residues: CASSSNRGRKTGELFF. CDR3 nucleotides: TGTGCCAGCAGTTCGAACCGGGGGCGAAAGACCGGGGAGCTGTTTTTT.